This record looks at one T cell receptor (beta chain) sequence and its context. The antigen is unknown. These data come from a study of graft-versus-host responses after intestinal transplantation. Germline CDR1 is SEHNR and CDR2 is FQNEAQ (reference sequence). CDR3 length: 14 residues. V lost 8 bases and J 0 bases, leaving 12 bases between the germline ends. Repertoires were generated with immunoSEQ multiplex PCR, while TCRdb's copy carries only in-frame clones and drops some. The sample records roughly 98,000 clones, roughly 91% being singletons. The chain carries TRBV7-9 and TRBJ2-3; D gene ambiguous. The material sequenced was unstimulated CD8+ T cells sorted from spleen or lymph node cells, taken before transplant. This receptor was taken from a human donor who was the organ donor for an intestinal transplant. CDR3 nucleotide sequence: TGTGCCAGCTCCGTCTACTCTAGCACAGATACGCAGTATTTT. It specifies CASSVYSSTDTQYF.